Presented here are 4 T cell receptor beta chains from one specimen sequenced in a study of cytomegalovirus exposure and HLA in healthy donors. PCR amplification relied on 60 Vbeta primers (plus 13 Jbeta primers). Sequenced by immunoSEQ multiplex PCR; TCRdb stores in-frame clones only, minus some. The table records about 160,000 clones, just under 75% of them present only once. Sequencing was performed on PBMCs. All receptors derive from a young woman in good health and CMV-seronegative.

This sequence joins TRBV27 and TRBJ2-3, with a tentative D call TRBD2 (6 bases). The V and J ends lost 0 bases and 0 bases respectively, with 10 bases between them. The CDR3 extends over 16 amino acids. Germline CDR1 is MNHEY and CDR2 is SMNVEV (reference sequence). The CDR3: CASSLSIRGSTDTQYF. The CDR3 region has the DNA TGTGCCAGCAGTTTATCGATACGGGGGAGCACAGATACGCAGTATTTT.

The chain employs TRBV7-2 and TRBJ2-3; 9 bases match TRBD1. This CDR3 contains 17 residues. The germline V gene has CDR1 SGHTA and CDR2 FQGNSA. J lost 5 bases, V lost 2 bases, and 11 bases had no gene match. This CDR3 reads CASSLYLGTGKEDTQYF. CDR3 bases: TGTGCCAGCAGCTTATATTTGGGGACAGGGAAGGAAGATACGCAGTATTTT.

The rearrangement joins TRBV5-6 to TRBJ1-3, with 12 bases that match TRBD1. The germline V gene has CDR1 SGHDT and CDR2 YYEEEE. The CDR3 has 17 residues. V shed 3 bases, J shed 0 bases, and the junction held 4 bases outside the gene matches. The CDR3 spells CASSSGTGGYSGNTIYF. CDR3 DNA: TGTGCCAGCAGCTCGGGGACAGGGGGCTACTCTGGAAACACCATATATTTT.

The rearrangement uses TRBV6-5 and TRBJ2-7; D call uncertain. This CDR3 spans 13 amino acids. V was pared by 2 bases and J by 0 bases, with 5 bases between. Germline CDR1 reads MNHEY; CDR2 reads SVGAGI. CDR3 loop: CASSYGGSYEQYF. DNA of the CDR3: TGTGCCAGCAGTTACGGCGGCTCCTACGAGCAGTACTTC.